Listed below are T cell receptor beta chains from one sample, sequenced in a study of blood T cells in healthy people across ages. TCRdb re-called the 5' RACE reads with MiXCR, one entry per CDR3 protein. The table shows 1.8 million or so distinct CDR3 sequences, with approximately 39% occurring only once. What was sequenced was blood. The receptor source for this set is a human donor in good health. The conserved cysteine and the conserved F or W are not part of the CDR3 here.

v_call	j_call	cdr3_aa
TRBV7-2	TRBJ1-5	ASSVTGGLQPQH
TRBV6-5	TRBJ1-5	ASMERGFGQPQH
TRBV7-8	TRBJ2-1	ASSLGFGLVYNEQF
TRBV2	TRBJ2-1	ASSEGREGFIEQF
TRBV6-5	TRBJ2-1	ASSPSRGISWDEQF
TRBV12-3/TRBV12-4	TRBJ1-2	ASSPYNNGYT
TRBV7-3	TRBJ2-1	ASSTDGNPYNEQF
TRBV10-3	TRBJ2-7	AARDSSYEQY
TRBV10-3	TRBJ1-1	AISGAKDRGSSEAF
TRBV5-6	TRBJ1-1	ASSFEGATEAF
TRBV12-3/TRBV12-4	TRBJ2-3	ASSSGTDAEY
TRBV9	TRBJ1-5	ASSPRAGMGQPRH
TRBV12-3/TRBV12-4	TRBJ2-2	ASSPWNGELF
TRBV7-2	TRBJ1-2	ASSPIPGQSYGYT
TRBV5-5	TRBJ1-2	ASSTGQGALDGYT
TRBV5-5	TRBJ1-2	ASSLQPGYGYT
TRBV27	TRBJ2-7	ASSPTRDRGYEQY
TRBV4-1	TRBJ1-2	ASSQAQTLNYGYT
TRBV20-1	TRBJ1-2	SARWTGRHGYT
TRBV10-3	TRBJ2-1	AISRGWERNYNEQF
TRBV5-6	TRBJ2-5	ASSLVVARGETQY
TRBV6-1	TRBJ2-1	ASSGPGINEQF
TRBV27	TRBJ2-1	ASSLGAHDSYNEQF
TRBV20-1	TRBJ2-7	SAVRDNYEQY
TRBV15	TRBJ1-1	ATSPGPGRTEAF
TRBV6-6	-	ASSGGTNEQY
TRBV6-2/TRBV6-3	TRBJ1-5	ASSYSFTSRPNQPQH
TRBV25-1	TRBJ2-5	ASQDRGYQETQY
TRBV28	TRBJ2-7	ASSFYLGEQY
TRBV12-3/TRBV12-4	-	ASSPDFEQY
TRBV6-5	TRBJ2-7	ASSGPGTGVQEQY
TRBV7-8	TRBJ2-1	ASSFAGNNEQF
TRBV7-2	-	ASSLTGRLHYEQY
TRBV7-9	TRBJ2-7	ASNSRQGARAYEQY
TRBV4-2	TRBJ1-4	ASSQEIGLNEKLF
TRBV7-2	TRBJ2-7	ASSPSPHYEQY
TRBV29-1	TRBJ2-5	SVPELEQETQY
TRBV6-2/TRBV6-3	TRBJ2-6	ASSKFSLFLGAGANVLT
TRBV6-2/TRBV6-3	TRBJ1-6	ASSYYVDSPLH
TRBV2	-	ASSDRGGQSEQY
TRBV2	TRBJ2-2	ASSEVPKTGELF
TRBV7-9	TRBJ2-5	ASSWATGRAGETQY